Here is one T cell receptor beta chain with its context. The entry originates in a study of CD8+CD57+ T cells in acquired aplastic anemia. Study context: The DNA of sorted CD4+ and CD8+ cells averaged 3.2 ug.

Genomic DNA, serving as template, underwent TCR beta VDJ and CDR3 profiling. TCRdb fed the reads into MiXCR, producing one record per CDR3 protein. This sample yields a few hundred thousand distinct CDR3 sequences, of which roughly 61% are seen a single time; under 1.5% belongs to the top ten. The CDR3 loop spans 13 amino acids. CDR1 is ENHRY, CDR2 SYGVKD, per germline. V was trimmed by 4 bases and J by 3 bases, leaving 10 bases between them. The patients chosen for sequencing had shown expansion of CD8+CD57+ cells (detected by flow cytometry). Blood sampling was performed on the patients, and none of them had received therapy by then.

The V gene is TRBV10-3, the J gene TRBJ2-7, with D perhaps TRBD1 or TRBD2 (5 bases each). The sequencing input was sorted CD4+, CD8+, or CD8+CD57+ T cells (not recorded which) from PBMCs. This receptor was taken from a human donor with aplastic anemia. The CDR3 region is CAISGGDLYEQYF. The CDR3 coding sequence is TGTGCCATCAGTGGAGGGGATCTCTACGAGCAGTACTTC.